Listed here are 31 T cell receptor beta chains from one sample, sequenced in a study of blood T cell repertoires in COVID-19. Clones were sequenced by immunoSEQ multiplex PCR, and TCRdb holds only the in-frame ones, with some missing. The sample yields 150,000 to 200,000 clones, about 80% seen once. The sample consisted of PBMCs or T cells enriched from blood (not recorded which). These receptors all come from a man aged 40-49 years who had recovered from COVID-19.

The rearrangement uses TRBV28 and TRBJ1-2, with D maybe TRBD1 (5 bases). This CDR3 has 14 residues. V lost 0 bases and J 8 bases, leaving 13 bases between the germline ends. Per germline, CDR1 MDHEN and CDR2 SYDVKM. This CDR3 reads CASSLWQGGTGYTF. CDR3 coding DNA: TGTGCCAGCAGTTTATGGCAGGGAGGGACCGGCTACACCTTC.

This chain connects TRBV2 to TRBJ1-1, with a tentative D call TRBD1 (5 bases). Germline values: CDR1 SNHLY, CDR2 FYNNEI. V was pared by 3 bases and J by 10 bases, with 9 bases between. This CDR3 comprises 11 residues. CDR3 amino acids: CASSEGGSAFF. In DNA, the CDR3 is TGTGCCAGCAGTGAGGGGGGATCAGCTTTCTTT.

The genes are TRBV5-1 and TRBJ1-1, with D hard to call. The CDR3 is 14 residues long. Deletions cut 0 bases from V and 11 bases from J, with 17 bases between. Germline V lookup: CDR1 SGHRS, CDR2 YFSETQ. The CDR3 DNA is TGCGCCAGCAGCTTGGCTGGTCCTCGGGGAATGGCTTTCTTT. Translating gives CASSLAGPRGMAFF.

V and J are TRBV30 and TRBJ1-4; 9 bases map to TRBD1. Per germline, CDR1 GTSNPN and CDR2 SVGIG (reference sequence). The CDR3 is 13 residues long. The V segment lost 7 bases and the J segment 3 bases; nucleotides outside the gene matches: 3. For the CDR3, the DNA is TGTGCCTTACAGGGGGCGGCTAATGAAAAACTGTTTTTT. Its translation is CALQGAANEKLFF.

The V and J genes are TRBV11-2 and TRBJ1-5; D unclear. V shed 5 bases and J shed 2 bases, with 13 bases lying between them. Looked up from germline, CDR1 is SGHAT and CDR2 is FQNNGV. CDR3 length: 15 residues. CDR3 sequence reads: CASSPRGGGNQPQHF. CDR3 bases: TGTGCCAGCAGCCCCCGGGGAGGAGGCAATCAGCCCCAGCATTTT.

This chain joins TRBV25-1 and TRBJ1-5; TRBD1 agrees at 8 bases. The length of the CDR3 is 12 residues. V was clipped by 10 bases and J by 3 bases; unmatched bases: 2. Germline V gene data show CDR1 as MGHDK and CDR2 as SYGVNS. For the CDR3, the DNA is TGTGCCACAGGGGGCGTCAATCAGCCCCAGCATTTT. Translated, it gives CATGGVNQPQHF.

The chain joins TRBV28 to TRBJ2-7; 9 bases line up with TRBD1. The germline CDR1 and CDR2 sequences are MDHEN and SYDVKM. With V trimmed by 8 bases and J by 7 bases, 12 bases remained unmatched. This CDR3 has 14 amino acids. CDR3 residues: CASLGTGLSREQYF. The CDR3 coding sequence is TGTGCCAGCCTGGGGACAGGGCTTTCAAGGGAGCAGTACTTC.

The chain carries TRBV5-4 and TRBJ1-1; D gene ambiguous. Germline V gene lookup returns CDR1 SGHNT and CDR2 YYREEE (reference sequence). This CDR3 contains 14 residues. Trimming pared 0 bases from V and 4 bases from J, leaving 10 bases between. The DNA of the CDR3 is TGTGCCAGCAGCTTGGTGGGTAGCCCCACTGAAGCTTTCTTT. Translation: CASSLVGSPTEAFF.

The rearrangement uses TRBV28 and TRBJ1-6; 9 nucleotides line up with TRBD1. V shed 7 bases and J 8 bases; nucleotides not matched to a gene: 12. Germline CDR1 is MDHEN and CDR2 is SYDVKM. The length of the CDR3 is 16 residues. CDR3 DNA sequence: TGTGCCAGCACCATTGGCCCGGGACAGGGAGATTCACCCCTCCACTTT. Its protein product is CASTIGPGQGDSPLHF.

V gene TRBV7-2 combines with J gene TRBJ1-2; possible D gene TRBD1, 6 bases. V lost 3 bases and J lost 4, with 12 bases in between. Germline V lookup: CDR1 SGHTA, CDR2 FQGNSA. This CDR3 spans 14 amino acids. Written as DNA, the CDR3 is TGTGCCAGCAGCTTCAACAGGGAAGGCTATGGCTACACCTTC. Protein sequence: CASSFNREGYGYTF.

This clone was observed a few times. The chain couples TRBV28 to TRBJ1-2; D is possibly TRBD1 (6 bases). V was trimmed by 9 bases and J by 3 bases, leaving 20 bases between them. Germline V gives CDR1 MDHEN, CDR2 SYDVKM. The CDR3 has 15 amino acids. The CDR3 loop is CASRPPNRVDYGYTF. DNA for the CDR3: TGTGCCAGTAGGCCCCCAAACAGGGTTGACTATGGCTACACCTTC.

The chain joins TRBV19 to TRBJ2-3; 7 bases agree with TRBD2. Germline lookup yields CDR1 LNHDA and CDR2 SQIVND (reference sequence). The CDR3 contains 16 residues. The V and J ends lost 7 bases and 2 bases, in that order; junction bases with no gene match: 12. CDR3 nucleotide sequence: TGTGCCAGTAACATTGGAGCTAGCGGTTCCACAGATACGCAGTATTTT. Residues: CASNIGASGSTDTQYF.

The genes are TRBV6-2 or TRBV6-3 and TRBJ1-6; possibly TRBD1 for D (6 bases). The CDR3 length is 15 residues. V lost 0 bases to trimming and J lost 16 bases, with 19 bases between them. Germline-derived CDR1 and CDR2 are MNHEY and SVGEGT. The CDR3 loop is CASSYSPGGRLSLHF. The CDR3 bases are TGTGCCAGCAGTTACTCCCCGGGGGGCAGACTATCGCTCCACTTT.

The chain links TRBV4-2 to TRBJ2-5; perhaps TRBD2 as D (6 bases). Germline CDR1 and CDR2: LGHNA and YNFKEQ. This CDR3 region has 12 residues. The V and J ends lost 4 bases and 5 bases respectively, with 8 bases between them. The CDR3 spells CASSRGRETQYF. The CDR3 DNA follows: TGTGCCAGCAGCCGTGGGAGGGAGACCCAGTACTTC.

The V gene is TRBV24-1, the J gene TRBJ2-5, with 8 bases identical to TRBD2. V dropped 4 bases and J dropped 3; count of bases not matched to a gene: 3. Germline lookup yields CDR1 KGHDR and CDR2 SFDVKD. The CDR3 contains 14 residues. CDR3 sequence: CATSDLGLEETQYF. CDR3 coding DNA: TGTGCCACCAGTGACCTGGGACTAGAAGAGACCCAGTACTTC.

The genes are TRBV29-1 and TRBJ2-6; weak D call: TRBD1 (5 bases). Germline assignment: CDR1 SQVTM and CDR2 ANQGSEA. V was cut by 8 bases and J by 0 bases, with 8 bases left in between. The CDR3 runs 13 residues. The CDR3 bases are TGCAGCACAGGAGACTCTGGGGCCAACGTCCTGACTTTC. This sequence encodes CSTGDSGANVLTF.

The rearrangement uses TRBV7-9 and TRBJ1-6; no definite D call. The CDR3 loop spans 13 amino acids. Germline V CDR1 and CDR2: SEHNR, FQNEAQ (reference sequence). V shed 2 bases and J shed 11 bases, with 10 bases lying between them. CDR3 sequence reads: CASSLTRGTPLHF. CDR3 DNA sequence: TGTGCCAGCAGCTTAACCCGAGGAACACCCCTCCACTTT. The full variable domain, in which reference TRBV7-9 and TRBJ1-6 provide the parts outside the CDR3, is DTGVSQNPRHKITKRGQNVTFRCDPISEHNRLYWYRQTLGQGPEFLTYFQNEAQLEKSRLLSDRFSAERPKGSFSTLEIQRTEQGDSAMYLCASSLTRGTPLHFGNGTRLTVT.

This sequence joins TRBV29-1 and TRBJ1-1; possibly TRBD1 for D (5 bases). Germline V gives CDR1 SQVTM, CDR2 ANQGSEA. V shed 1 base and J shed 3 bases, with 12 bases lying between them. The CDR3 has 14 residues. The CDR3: CSVEGRGGDTEAFF. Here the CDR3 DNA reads TGCAGCGTTGAAGGACGGGGAGGGGACACTGAAGCTTTCTTT.

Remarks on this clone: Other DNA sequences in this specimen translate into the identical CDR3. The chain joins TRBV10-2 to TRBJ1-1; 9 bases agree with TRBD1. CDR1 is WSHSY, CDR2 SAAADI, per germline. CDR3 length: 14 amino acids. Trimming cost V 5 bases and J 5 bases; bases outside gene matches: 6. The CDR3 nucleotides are TGCGCCAGCAGTCACCCCGGACAGGGGACTGAAGCTTTCTTT. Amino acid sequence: CASSHPGQGTEAFF.

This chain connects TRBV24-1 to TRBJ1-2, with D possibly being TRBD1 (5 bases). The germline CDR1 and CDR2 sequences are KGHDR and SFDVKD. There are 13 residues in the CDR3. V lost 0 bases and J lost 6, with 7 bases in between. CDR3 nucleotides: TGTGCCACCAGTGATTTGCGGGGGGATGGCTACACCTTC. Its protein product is CATSDLRGDGYTF.

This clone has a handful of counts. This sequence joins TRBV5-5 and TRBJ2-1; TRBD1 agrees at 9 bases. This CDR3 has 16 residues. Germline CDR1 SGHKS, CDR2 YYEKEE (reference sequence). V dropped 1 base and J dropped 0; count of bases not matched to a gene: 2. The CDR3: CASSLRTGASYNEQFF. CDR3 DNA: TGTGCCAGCAGCTTGAGGACAGGGGCCTCCTACAATGAGCAGTTCTTC. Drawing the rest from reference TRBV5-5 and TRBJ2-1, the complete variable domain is DAGVTQSPTHLIKTRGQQVTLRCSPISGHKSVSWYQQVLGQGPQFIFQYYEKEERGRGNFPDRFSARQFPNYSSELNVNALLLGDSALYLCASSLRTGASYNEQFFGPGTRLTVL.

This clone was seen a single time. The CDR3 nucleotides read TGCGCCAGCAGCGGGGGACAGGTGGTAGACATTCAGTACTTC. Protein: CASSGGQVVDIQYF. The chain joins TRBV5-1 to TRBJ2-4; 8 nucleotides match TRBD1. CDR3 length: 14 amino acids. Germline V gene data show CDR1 as SGHRS and CDR2 as YFSETQ. Losses at the gene ends were 4 bases for V and 8 bases for J; bases not matched to a gene: 8.

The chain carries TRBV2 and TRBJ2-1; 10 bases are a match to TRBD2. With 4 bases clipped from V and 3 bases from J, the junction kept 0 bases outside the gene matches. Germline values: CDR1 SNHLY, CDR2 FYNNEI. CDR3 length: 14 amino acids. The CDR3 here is CASSASGGYNEQFF. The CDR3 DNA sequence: TGTGCCAGCAGTGCTAGCGGGGGCTACAATGAGCAGTTCTTC. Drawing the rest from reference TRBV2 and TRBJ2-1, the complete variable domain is EPEVTQTPSHQVTQMGQEVILRCVPISNHLYFYWYRQILGQKVEFLVSFYNNEISEKSEIFDDQFSVERPDGSNFTLKIRSTKLEDSAMYFCASSASGGYNEQFFGPGTRLTVL.

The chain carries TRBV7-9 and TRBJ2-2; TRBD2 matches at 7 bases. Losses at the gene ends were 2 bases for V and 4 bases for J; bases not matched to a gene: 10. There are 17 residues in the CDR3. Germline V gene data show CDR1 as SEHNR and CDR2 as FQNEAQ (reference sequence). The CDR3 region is CASSLPGGGVGTGELFF. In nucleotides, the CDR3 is TGTGCCAGCAGCTTACCCGGTGGGGGGGTCGGCACCGGGGAGCTGTTTTTT.

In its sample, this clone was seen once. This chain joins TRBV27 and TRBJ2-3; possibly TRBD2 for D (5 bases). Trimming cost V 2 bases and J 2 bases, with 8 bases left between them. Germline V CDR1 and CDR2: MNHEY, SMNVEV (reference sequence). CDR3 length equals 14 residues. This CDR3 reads CASSLRAVTDTQYF. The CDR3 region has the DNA TGTGCCAGCAGTTTAAGAGCGGTCACAGATACGCAGTATTTT.

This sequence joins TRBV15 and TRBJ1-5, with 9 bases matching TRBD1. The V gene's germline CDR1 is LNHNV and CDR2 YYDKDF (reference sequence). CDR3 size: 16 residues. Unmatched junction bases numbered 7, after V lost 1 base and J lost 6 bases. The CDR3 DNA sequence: TGTGCCACCAGCAGAGCGCCCGGACAGGGGACTCAGCCCCAGCATTTT. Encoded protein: CATSRAPGQGTQPQHF.

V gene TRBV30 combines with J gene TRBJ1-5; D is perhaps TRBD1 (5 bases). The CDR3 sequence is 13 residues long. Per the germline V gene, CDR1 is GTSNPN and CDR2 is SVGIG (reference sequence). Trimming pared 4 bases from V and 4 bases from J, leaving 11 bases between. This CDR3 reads CAWTDRGNQPQHF. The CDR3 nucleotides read TGTGCCTGGACGGATAGGGGTAATCAGCCCCAGCATTTT. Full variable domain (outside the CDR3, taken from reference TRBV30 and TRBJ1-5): SQTIHQWPATLVQPVGSPLSLECTVEGTSNPNLYWYRQAAGRGLQLLFYSVGIGQISSEVPQNLSASRPQDRQFILSSKKLLLSDSGFYLCAWTDRGNQPQHFGDGTRLSIL.

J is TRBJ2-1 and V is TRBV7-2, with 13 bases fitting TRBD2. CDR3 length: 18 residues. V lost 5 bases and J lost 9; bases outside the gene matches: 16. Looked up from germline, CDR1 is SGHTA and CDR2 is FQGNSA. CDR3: CASSQDRTSGGSWSEQFF. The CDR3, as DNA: TGTGCCAGCAGCCAAGACAGGACTAGCGGGGGTTCTTGGAGTGAGCAGTTCTTC.

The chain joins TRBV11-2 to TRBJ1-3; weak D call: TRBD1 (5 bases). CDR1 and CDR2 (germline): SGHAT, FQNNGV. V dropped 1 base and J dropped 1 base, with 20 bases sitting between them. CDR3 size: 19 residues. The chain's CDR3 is CASSLVSGNFGSSGNTIYF. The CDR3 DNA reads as TGTGCCAGCAGCTTAGTATCAGGGAACTTCGGGTCTTCTGGAAACACCATATATTTT.

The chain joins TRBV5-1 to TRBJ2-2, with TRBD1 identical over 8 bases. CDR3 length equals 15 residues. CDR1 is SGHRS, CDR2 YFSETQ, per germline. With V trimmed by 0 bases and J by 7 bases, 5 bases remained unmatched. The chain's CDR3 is CASSLAAGGGGELFF. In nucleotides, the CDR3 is TGCGCCAGCAGCTTGGCCGCAGGGGGCGGCGGGGAGCTGTTTTTT.

CDR3 loop: CASSYQATANYGYTF. DNA of the CDR3: TGTGCCAGCAGTTACCAAGCGACCGCGAACTATGGCTACACCTTC. V is TRBV6-2 or TRBV6-3 and J is TRBJ1-2; D unclear. V lost 2 bases and J lost 2, with 12 bases in between. Germline V gives CDR1 MNHEY, CDR2 SVGEGT. This CDR3 spans 15 amino acids.